These 8 T cell receptor beta chains were sequenced from one sample in a study of shared T cell receptors in the human thymus. Assay: immunoSEQ multiplex PCR; the TCRdb copy retains only in-frame clones and omits some. The sample lists about 380,000 clones; about 95% were seen once. What was sequenced was thymocytes. The source of these receptors is a human donor.

The V gene is TRBV6-6, the J gene TRBJ2-2; D gene unclear. Germline CDR1 and CDR2: MNHNY and SVGAGI (reference sequence). The ends were cut back, 6 bases at V and 4 bases at J, with 9 bases in the middle. The CDR3 runs to 13 residues. The CDR3 DNA follows: TGTGCCAGCAGCCGATCGGGCACCGGGGAGCTGTTTTTT. This codes for CASSRSGTGELFF.

The chain uses TRBV28 and TRBJ2-3, with TRBD2 as a possible D gene (6 bases). There are 15 residues in the CDR3. Deletions cut 4 bases from V and 4 bases from J, with 15 bases between. The germline V gene encodes CDR1 MDHEN and CDR2 SYDVKM. CDR3 loop: CASSSRRRDSDTQYF. The CDR3 DNA is TGTGCCAGCAGTTCCCGGCGGCGGGACTCAGATACGCAGTATTTT. Full variable domain (rest looked up from reference TRBV28 and TRBJ2-3): DVKVTQSSRYLVKRTGEKVFLECVQDMDHENMFWYRQDPGLGLRLIYFSYDVKMKEKGDIPEGYSVSREKKERFSLILESASTNQTSMYLCASSSRRRDSDTQYFGPGTRLTVL.

A word on this clone: The junction does not match germline at one end; this may be a read error. Other DNA sequences of this sample code for an identical CDR3. The CDR3 DNA sequence: TGTGCCAGCAGACCCGACAGGGCTGAGGCTTTCTTT. Protein: CASRPDRAEAFF. The chain is built from TRBV28 and TRBJ1-1; 7 bases are a match to TRBD1. The CDR3 contains 12 residues. Germline V gene data show CDR1 as MDHEN and CDR2 as SYDVKM.

The chain recombines TRBV6-1 with TRBJ1-3; tentatively, D is TRBD1 (5 bases). Trimming removed 8 bases from V and 2 bases from J, with 10 bases in between. Germline CDR1 is MNHNS and CDR2 is SASEGT. The CDR3 spans 13 residues. The DNA for the CDR3 is TGTGCCAGCGCACAGGCCCCTGGAAACACCATATATTTT. Its translation: CASAQAPGNTIYF.

The chain links TRBV9 to TRBJ2-1, with D possibly matching TRBD2 (5 bases). Germline values: CDR1 SGDLS, CDR2 YYNGEE. The V end lost 4 bases, the J end lost 3 bases, and 8 bases lay between the germline ends. The CDR3 length is 13 residues. The CDR3 sequence: CASSTRDYNEQFF. The CDR3 DNA sequence: TGTGCCAGCAGCACCCGGGACTACAATGAGCAGTTCTTC.

In this sample, this clone turned up once. The chain recombines TRBV19 with TRBJ2-1; 9 nucleotides line up with TRBD1. The J segment lost 0 bases and the V segment lost 4 bases, leaving 10 bases of the junction unmatched. Per the germline V gene, CDR1 is LNHDA and CDR2 is SQIVND (reference sequence). CDR3 length: 18 amino acids. The CDR3 here is CASSTRTGDFYSYNEQFF. CDR3 DNA: TGTGCCAGTAGTACCCGGACAGGGGACTTCTACTCCTACAATGAGCAGTTCTTC.

This chain links TRBV19 with TRBJ2-1, with 10 positions matching TRBD2. This CDR3 is built from 15 residues. The germline V gene encodes CDR1 LNHDA and CDR2 SQIVND (reference sequence). Trimming removed 6 bases from V and 8 bases from J; junction bases left unmatched: 10. CDR3 residues: CASRVTASGSDEQFF. The CDR3 DNA is TGTGCCAGTAGGGTAACGGCTAGCGGGAGCGATGAGCAGTTCTTC.

V and J are TRBV5-6 and TRBJ1-2, with 7 bases matching TRBD1. V lost 1 base and J lost 5; bases outside the gene matches: 17. CDR3 size: 18 residues. Germline V gene lookup returns CDR1 SGHDT and CDR2 YYEEEE. CDR3 loop: CASSLLSDRVRFVYGYTF. In DNA, the CDR3 is TGTGCCAGCAGCTTGCTGTCTGACAGGGTTCGGTTCGTGTATGGCTACACCTTC.